This entry concerns a single T cell receptor (beta chain). Antigen specificity is unknown. These data come from a study of shared clonotypes between healthy human individuals. Across the study: The study used three CD4 naive, three CD4 memory, two CD8 naive and one CD8 memory plate per donor.

CD45RO-negative cells were positively selected for CCR7, leaving out terminally differentiated effector memory CD45RA+ cells. V dropped 4 bases and J dropped 3; count of bases not matched to a gene: 7. This CDR3 is 16 amino acids long. The V gene's germline CDR1 is SGHRS and CDR2 YFSETQ. Produced via immunoSEQ multiplex PCR; TCRdb's table is partial and in-frame only. The table lists approximately 590,000 clones, roughly 95% of them singletons. Study results and limitations: As a rule, naive subsets had a larger estimated richness than memory subsets.

The sequenced sample was naive CD8+ T cells sorted from blood. The receptor was derived from a woman in her 30s in good health. The chain carries TRBV5-1 and TRBJ2-7, with TRBD2 identical over 13 bases. The CDR3 spells CASSPWTSGSLYEQYF. CDR3 in DNA: TGCGCCAGCAGCCCCTGGACTAGCGGGAGCCTCTACGAGCAGTACTTC.